These 19 T cell receptor beta chains were sequenced from one sample in a study of blood T cell repertoires in COVID-19. Sequencing used immunoSEQ multiplex PCR; TCRdb keeps in-frame clones, though not all of them. The sample includes 70,000 to 95,000 clones, about 90% of them seen just once. Sequenced material: peripheral blood. Every receptor here comes from a woman between 65 and 79 years old with acute or convalescent COVID-19.

The gene calls are TRBV9 and TRBJ2-7, with D possibly being TRBD2 (5 bases). The CDR3 has 13 residues. V lost 0 bases and J lost 5, with 9 bases in between. Germline V lookup: CDR1 SGDLS, CDR2 YYNGEE. CDR3 sequence: CASSVAPGNEQYF. Written as DNA, the CDR3 is TGTGCCAGCAGCGTAGCTCCCGGGAACGAGCAGTACTTC.

The sample holds one count of this clone. The rearrangement links TRBV28 to TRBJ1-5; TRBD1 matches 10 bases. Germline CDR1 MDHEN, CDR2 SYDVKM. The CDR3 runs to 14 residues. The trim removed 10 bases at V and 6 bases at J, leaving 9 bases unmatched. The CDR3 nucleotides are TGTGCCACAAATTCCGGGACAGGGGTTCAGCCCCAGCATTTT. Translation: CATNSGTGVQPQHF.

J is TRBJ2-1 and V is TRBV13; 11 bases line up with TRBD1. Germline V gives CDR1 PRHDT, CDR2 FYEKMQ (reference sequence). This CDR3 is built from 15 residues. The V gene end was trimmed by 5 bases and the J gene end by 1 base; junction bases not matched to a gene: 1. The CDR3: CASSRDRGSYNEQFF. The DNA of the CDR3 is TGTGCCAGCAGCCGGGACAGGGGGTCCTACAATGAGCAGTTCTTC. The variable domain in full, with the rest retrieved from reference TRBV13 and TRBJ2-1, is AAGVIQSPRHLIKEKRETATLKCYPIPRHDTVYWYQQGPGQDPQFLISFYEKMQSDKGSIPDRFSAQQFSDYHSELNMSSLELGDSALYFCASSRDRGSYNEQFFGPGTRLTVL.

The chain's CDR3 is CASSPAGNQPQHF. CDR3 nucleotide sequence: TGTGCCAGCTCACCGGCGGGTAATCAGCCCCAGCATTTT. The rearrangement uses TRBV18 and TRBJ1-5, with unresolved D. Germline values: CDR1 KGHSH, CDR2 LQKENI. The CDR3 loop spans 13 amino acids. Trimming removed 3 bases from V and 4 bases from J, with 7 bases in between.

This chain uses TRBV2 with TRBJ2-3; D gene uncertain. This CDR3 spans 14 amino acids. V lost 7 bases and J 0 bases, leaving 11 bases between the germline ends. Germline V gene data show CDR1 as SNHLY and CDR2 as FYNNEI. The CDR3 DNA reads TGTGCCAGCAACCCGTCACAGAGCACAGATACGCAGTATTTT. Translation: CASNPSQSTDTQYF.

J is TRBJ2-7 and V is TRBV10-3; TRBD1 aligns across 7 bases. V was clipped by 7 bases and J by 3 bases; unmatched bases: 12. Per the germline V gene, CDR1 is ENHRY and CDR2 is SYGVKD. The CDR3 is 15 amino acids. CDR3 DNA sequence: TGTGCCATCAAAGGGAGAGGGGGCGTTGACTACGAGCAGTACTTC. Amino acid sequence: CAIKGRGGVDYEQYF.

V is TRBV12-3 or TRBV12-4 and J is TRBJ1-3; D is ambiguous. Trimming pared 6 bases from V and 3 bases from J, leaving 9 bases between. This CDR3 is built from 13 residues. The CDR3 DNA sequence: TGTGCCAGCAGCCTACTTATTGGAAACACCATATATTTT. Amino acids: CASSLLIGNTIYF.

V and J are TRBV2 and TRBJ1-6; 8 positions match TRBD1. Germline V lookup: CDR1 SNHLY, CDR2 FYNNEI. The CDR3 is made up of 14 amino acids. J was trimmed by 5 bases and V by 6 bases; bases with no gene match: 3. CDR3 nucleotides: TGTGCCAGCAGGACGGACAGGGATAATTCACCCCTCCACTTT. Protein product: CASRTDRDNSPLHF.

V and J are TRBV6-5 and TRBJ1-4, with no clear D. Germline loops: CDR1 MNHEY, CDR2 SVGAGI. The CDR3 spans 12 residues. The V gene lost 10 bases and the J gene lost 0 bases, with 6 bases spanning the gap. CDR3 in amino acids: CANGATNEKLFF. In nucleotides, the CDR3 is TGTGCCAACGGGGCAACTAATGAAAAACTGTTTTTT.

The V and J genes are TRBV3-1 (or the pseudogene TRBV3-2) and TRBJ2-1; 8 positions match TRBD2. Trimming at V came to 3 bases and at J to 2 bases, leaving 3 bases not matched to a gene. Germline-derived CDR1 and CDR2 are LGHDT and YNNKEL (reference sequence). The CDR3 loop spans 15 amino acids. CDR3 nucleotides: TGTGCCAGCAGCCAGACAGCGGGGGCCTACAATGAGCAGTTCTTC. Amino acids: CASSQTAGAYNEQFF.

The chain uses TRBV7-8 and TRBJ2-3; tentative D call: TRBD2 (6 bases). CDR3 size: 15 residues. Germline assignment: CDR1 SGHVS and CDR2 FQNEAQ. V lost 7 bases, J lost 0 bases, and 14 bases lay in between. The CDR3 region has the DNA TGTGCCAGCACCTCTGGGGGGTCCAGCACAGATACGCAGTATTTT. This translates into CASTSGGSSTDTQYF.

The genes are TRBV5-1 and TRBJ1-3, with D tentatively TRBD1 (6 bases). Germline assignment: CDR1 SGHRS and CDR2 YFSETQ. The CDR3 sequence is 16 residues long. V lost 4 bases and J lost 2, with 16 bases in between. CDR3 residues: CASSKTDRTAGNTIYF. DNA for the CDR3: TGCGCCAGCAGCAAAACCGACAGGACCGCTGGAAACACCATATATTTT.

V usage is TRBV19 and J usage is TRBJ2-7; 9 nucleotides agree with TRBD1. The CDR3 covers 14 residues. CDR1 and CDR2 (germline): LNHDA, SQIVND (reference sequence). V dropped 2 bases and J dropped 3; count of bases not matched to a gene: 2. Here the CDR3 reads CASSIRGQGYEQYF. The DNA for the CDR3 is TGTGCCAGTAGTATAAGGGGACAGGGCTACGAGCAGTACTTC.

V is TRBV20-1 and J is TRBJ1-4; D is ambiguous. CDR1 is DFQATT and CDR2 is SNEGSKA in the germline V gene (reference sequence). The CDR3 consists of 10 residues. Trimming took 5 bases from V and 5 from J, leaving 3 bases between them. CDR3 sequence (DNA): TGCAGTGCTCCAAATGAAAAACTGTTTTTT. This encodes CSAPNEKLFF.

The rearrangement joins TRBV6-5 to TRBJ2-3; TRBD2 agrees at 10 bases. The CDR3 totals 14 residues. J was trimmed by 2 bases and V by 7 bases; bases with no gene match: 3. The germline V gene encodes CDR1 MNHEY and CDR2 SVGAGI. The CDR3 region is CASKGLAFTDTQYF. The CDR3 DNA is TGTGCCAGCAAGGGACTAGCGTTCACAGATACGCAGTATTTT.

This sequence joins TRBV30 and TRBJ1-3; D is possibly TRBD1 (5 bases). Germline loops: CDR1 GTSNPN, CDR2 SVGIG (reference sequence). V lost 0 bases to trimming and J lost 0 bases, with 18 bases between them. The CDR3 has 18 residues. CDR3 in DNA: TGTGCCTGGAGTGTTCCAGGGCCCGCAGCATTCTCTGGAAACACCATATATTTT. Protein product: CAWSVPGPAAFSGNTIYF.

The rearrangement uses TRBV5-1 and TRBJ1-1; TRBD1 aligns across 7 bases. After removal of 5 bases from V and 0 bases from J, the junction contained 10 bases not matched to a gene. The CDR3 covers 16 residues. In germline, CDR1 is SGHRS, CDR2 YFSETQ. The CDR3 nucleotides are TGCGCCAGCAGGCAGGGACAGAACATTATGAACACTGAAGCTTTCTTT. This sequence encodes CASRQGQNIMNTEAFF.

The V call is TRBV7-6, the J call TRBJ2-5, with D unresolved. The CDR3 loop spans 12 amino acids. V was shortened by 1 base and J by 4 bases, with 4 bases between the two germline ends. Germline V lookup: CDR1 SGHVS, CDR2 FNYEAQ. CDR3 coding DNA: TGTGCCAGCAGCTTAGAGAGAGAGACCCAGTACTTC. Its translation: CASSLERETQYF.

The chain uses TRBV27 and TRBJ2-7, with D perhaps matching TRBD2 (6 bases). The CDR3 is 14 amino acids. Germline values: CDR1 MNHEY, CDR2 SMNVEV (reference sequence). V was clipped by 5 bases and J by 0 bases, with 11 bases between them. DNA of the CDR3: TGTGCCAGCAGTGAGGACTATAGCTCCTACGAGCAGTACTTC. Its protein product is CASSEDYSSYEQYF.